Presented here are 14 T cell receptor beta chains from one specimen sequenced in a study of shared clonotypes between healthy human individuals. Assay used: immunoSEQ multiplex PCR; TCRdb lists only in-frame clones, some missing. This sample has over 2 million clones, with about 95% found just once. Naive-designated CD8 cells lacked CD45RO, were positively enriched for CCR7, and omitted terminally differentiated effector memory CD45RA+ cells. What was sequenced was naive CD8+ T cells sorted from blood. These receptors were obtained from a man aged 18 to 29 in good health.

This clone was seen just once. Within the sample, other DNA sequences also encode this same CDR3. The J gene is TRBJ1-2, the V gene TRBV28; D is uncertain. CDR3 size: 13 residues. V gave up 2 bases and J gave up 5 bases, with 9 bases separating them. Germline-derived CDR1 and CDR2 are MDHEN and SYDVKM. The CDR3 DNA follows: TGTGCCAGCAGTTTAAGGACGGGGTATGGCTACACCTTC. Translating it yields CASSLRTGYGYTF.

The chain is built from TRBV13 and TRBJ2-5, with a tentative D call TRBD2 (6 bases). Trimming left V 4 bases short and J 0 bases short, with 12 bases between. The CDR3 extends over 15 amino acids. Germline V CDR1 and CDR2: PRHDT, FYEKMQ (reference sequence). CDR3 residues: CASSSDSGHQETQYF. The CDR3 DNA reads TGTGCCAGCAGCTCGGATAGCGGACACCAAGAGACCCAGTACTTC.

The J gene is TRBJ2-2, the V gene TRBV13; 12 bases line up with TRBD1. Germline V gene lookup returns CDR1 PRHDT and CDR2 FYEKMQ (reference sequence). Losses at the gene ends were 5 bases for V and 4 bases for J; bases not matched to a gene: 2. The CDR3 runs to 15 residues. In DNA form, the CDR3 reads TGTGCCAGCAGCGGGACAGGGGGCATCACCGGGGAGCTGTTTTTT. It specifies CASSGTGGITGELFF.

The rearrangement links TRBV5-6 to TRBJ2-1; D is uncertain. Looked up from germline, CDR1 is SGHDT and CDR2 is YYEEEE. The CDR3 spans 13 residues. Trimming took 4 bases from V and 4 from J, leaving 9 bases between them. The CDR3 region has the DNA TGTGCCAGCAGCCCCTGGCAGTACAATGAGCAGTTCTTC. It specifies CASSPWQYNEQFF.

Here the CDR3 DNA reads TGTGCCAGCAGCTTACTACAGGGAAGCTCCTACGAGCAGTACTTC. Translated: CASSLLQGSSYEQYF. V and J are TRBV7-8 and TRBJ2-7; D is perhaps TRBD1 (6 bases). Germline CDR1 and CDR2: SGHVS and FQNEAQ. Trimming removed 2 bases from V and 0 bases from J, with 11 bases in between. The CDR3 sequence is 15 residues long.

The chain is built from TRBV29-1 and TRBJ2-1; D call uncertain. Germline values: CDR1 SQVTM, CDR2 ANQGSEA. This CDR3 is 12 amino acids long. Trimming cost V 1 base and J 10 bases, with 11 bases left between them. CDR3 in DNA: TGCAGCGTTGAAGGAGCCGGGCCGGAGCAGTTCTTC. Translated: CSVEGAGPEQFF.

The chain is built from TRBV7-9 and TRBJ2-5; 9 bases fit TRBD1. Trimming took 1 base from V and 1 from J; bases not matched to a gene: 7. CDR3 length: 17 amino acids. CDR1 is SEHNR and CDR2 is FQNEAQ in the germline V gene (reference sequence). The CDR3: CASSLGDTGGIQETQYF. Here the CDR3 DNA reads TGTGCCAGCAGCTTAGGAGACACAGGGGGCATCCAAGAGACCCAGTACTTC.

The CDR3 sequence: CASSRRGTNEKLFF. The CDR3 nucleotides are TGTGCCAGCAGCCGAAGAGGGACTAATGAAAAACTGTTTTTT. This chain links TRBV11-2 with TRBJ1-4; no reliable D call. Germline CDR1 is SGHAT and CDR2 is FQNNGV. Trimming stripped 5 bases from V and 2 bases from J, with 9 bases between. The CDR3 has 14 residues.

V gene TRBV10-2 combines with J gene TRBJ2-1; TRBD2 matches 7 bases. V shed 3 bases, J shed 8 bases, and the junction held 10 bases outside the gene matches. The CDR3 contains 15 residues. Germline CDR1 is WSHSY and CDR2 is SAAADI. The CDR3 nucleotides are TGCGCCAGCAGTGACTCGGGGGAGGGCCACCATGAGCAGTTCTTC. Protein: CASSDSGEGHHEQFF.

V gene TRBV4-1 combines with J gene TRBJ2-2, with D unclear. Germline CDR1 is MGHRA and CDR2 is YSYEKL. The length of the CDR3 is 17 residues. V lost 2 bases to trimming and J lost 4 bases, with 17 bases between them. The CDR3 nucleotides read TGCGCCAGCAGCCAAATTGGGGAAGGATGGGCCACCGGGGAGCTGTTTTTT. It translates to CASSQIGEGWATGELFF.

This chain links TRBV6-6 with TRBJ2-2; 11 nucleotides align to TRBD1. The CDR3 has 15 residues. CDR1 and CDR2 (germline): MNHNY, SVGAGI (reference sequence). The V segment lost 4 bases and the J segment 5 bases; nucleotides outside the gene matches: 3. The DNA for the CDR3 is TGTGCCAGCAGTTGGACAGGGGGCTTAACCGGGGAGCTGTTTTTT. Amino acids: CASSWTGGLTGELFF.

The V and J genes are TRBV5-8 and TRBJ2-1, with 7 bases lining up with TRBD1. This CDR3 is 15 amino acids long. The V segment lost 3 bases and the J segment 5 bases; nucleotides outside the gene matches: 8. Germline assignment: CDR1 SGHTS and CDR2 YDEGEE. Written as DNA, the CDR3 is TGTGCCAGCAGCTACCGGGACAGAGAAAACAATGAGCAGTTCTTC. It is translated as CASSYRDRENNEQFF.

The V gene is TRBV28, the J gene TRBJ1-1; 10 bases match TRBD1. With 0 bases clipped from V and 9 bases from J, the junction kept 7 bases outside the gene matches. The CDR3 consists of 15 residues. Germline V gives CDR1 MDHEN, CDR2 SYDVKM. CDR3 coding DNA: TGTGCCAGCAGTTTATGGGGGGACAGGGGTCCCCAAGCTTTCTTT. This gives the protein CASSLWGDRGPQAFF.

The rearrangement links TRBV13 to TRBJ1-1; 10 bases fit TRBD1. The CDR3 runs to 15 residues. V was clipped by 5 bases and J by 5 bases; unmatched bases: 8. Germline V gene data show CDR1 as PRHDT and CDR2 as FYEKMQ (reference sequence). The CDR3, as DNA: TGTGCCAGCAGCCCCTGGGACAGGGGAGGGACTGAAGCTTTCTTT. As protein: CASSPWDRGGTEAFF.